The clone carrying this T cell receptor beta chain was observed a few times. Its specificity is not known. The PCR made use of 60 Vbeta and 13 Jbeta primers. The repertoire was sequenced with immunoSEQ multiplex PCR; TCRdb's copy has only in-frame clones and lacks some. This table has fewer than 150,000 clones, around 80% appearing once. At collection, donors were nominally healthy, but unrecorded immune exposures were probable. Germline values: CDR1 MNHEY, CDR2 SVGAGI. V gave up 6 bases and J gave up 0 bases; unmatched junction bases: 5. CDR3 size: 14 residues. This sample is drawn from a study of cytomegalovirus exposure and HLA in healthy donors. Study-wide results and limits: It was shown in a later analysis that HLA-associated TCR beta chains were more clonally expanded than other, equally common chains. The later analysis indicated that the majority of CMV-associated TCR beta chains appeared HLA-restricted. Cytomegalovirus-associated TCR beta chains were listed, numbering 150 to 200.

The chain couples TRBV6-5 to TRBJ2-7; TRBD1 agrees at 7 bases. This TCR was recovered from a woman aged 40 to 49 in good health and CMV-seropositive. Sequenced material: PBMCs. The CDR3 DNA reads TGTGCCAGCAGACTCGGACAGGTCTCCTACGAGCAGTACTTC. This codes for CASRLGQVSYEQYF.